Presented here are 10 T cell receptor beta chains from one specimen sequenced in a study of blood T cell repertoires in COVID-19. Generated by immunoSEQ multiplex PCR, the TCRdb table keeps only in-frame clones and is missing some. The sample includes approximately 360,000 clones, under 85% seen only once; the top ten take 5.1%. Material for sequencing was PBMCs or T cells enriched from blood (not recorded which). The receptors here all came from a woman aged 45 to 65 who had recovered from COVID-19.

V and J are TRBV6-5 and TRBJ1-1, with D tentatively TRBD1 (5 bases). The germline CDR1 and CDR2 sequences are MNHEY and SVGAGI. This CDR3 region has 13 residues. The ends were cut back, 6 bases at V and 4 bases at J, with 12 bases in the middle. CDR3 DNA sequence: TGTGCCAGCAGAGGAGGGGTGGGCACTGAAGCTTTCTTT. It yields the protein CASRGGVGTEAFF.

The V call is TRBV5-6, the J call TRBJ2-7, with 7 bases lining up with TRBD1. In germline, CDR1 is SGHDT, CDR2 YYEEEE. This CDR3 contains 12 residues. V shed 4 bases and J 3 bases; nucleotides not matched to a gene: 1. CDR3 sequence reads: CASSRDSYEQYF. DNA for the CDR3: TGTGCCAGCAGCCGGGACAGCTACGAGCAGTACTTC.

V gene TRBV5-1 combines with J gene TRBJ1-1, with 9 bases aligning to TRBD1. Trimming cost V 4 bases and J 2 bases; bases outside gene matches: 6. The germline V gene encodes CDR1 SGHRS and CDR2 YFSETQ. The CDR3 consists of 15 residues. In DNA, the CDR3 is TGCGCCAGCAGCCTGGACAGGGGCCTAAACACTGAAGCTTTCTTT. As protein: CASSLDRGLNTEAFF.

V gene TRBV6-5 combines with J gene TRBJ1-2; no clear D gene. Between the trimmed V and J ends, which lost 0 bases and 8 bases, there was a span of 10 bases. The CDR3 consists of 13 residues. Germline V gives CDR1 MNHEY, CDR2 SVGAGI. In DNA, the CDR3 is TGTGCCAGCAGTTACTCGGAGACCGGCGGCTACACCTTC. Its protein product is CASSYSETGGYTF.

The V call is TRBV18, the J call TRBJ1-2; 10 bases align to TRBD1. J lost 8 bases, V lost 6 bases, and 6 bases had no gene match. Germline V gene lookup returns CDR1 KGHSH and CDR2 LQKENI. The CDR3 runs to 13 residues. CDR3 sequence: CASSLGTGDGYTF. CDR3 nucleotide sequence: TGTGCCAGCTCCCTCGGGACAGGGGACGGCTACACCTTC.

For the CDR3, the DNA is TGTGCCAGCAGCCCGGGGGGTAGCAATCAGCCCCAGCATTTT. This encodes CASSPGGSNQPQHF. The chain has TRBV6-5 and TRBJ1-5, with D maybe TRBD1 (5 bases). The CDR3 consists of 14 residues. Germline CDR1 and CDR2: MNHEY and SVGAGI. The V end was cut by 6 bases, the J end by 0 bases, with 9 bases between.

This clone occurred once. This chain uses TRBV11-3 with TRBJ2-7; D may be TRBD1 (6 bases). From germline, CDR1 is SGHNT and CDR2 YENEEA. CDR3 length equals 14 residues. Trimming stripped 3 bases from V and 2 bases from J, with 11 bases between. The CDR3 DNA reads as TGTGCCAGCAGCTTGGGACACATAACCTACGAGCAGTACTTC. As protein: CASSLGHITYEQYF.

The chain recombines TRBV6-5 with TRBJ2-1; unclear D gene. This CDR3 region has 15 residues. V was cut by 6 bases and J by 0 bases, with 12 bases left in between. Germline lookup yields CDR1 MNHEY and CDR2 SVGAGI. In DNA, the CDR3 is TGTGCCAGCAGAGAGGATGGCGGCTCCTACAATGAGCAGTTCTTC. Translating gives CASREDGGSYNEQFF.

Here the CDR3 DNA reads TGTGCCACAAGGGGCGGGACGTTAAGCTCCTACGAGCAGTACTTC. Its protein product is CATRGGTLSSYEQYF. V and J are TRBV2 and TRBJ2-7; tentatively, D is TRBD2 (6 bases). The V and J ends lost 10 bases and 0 bases respectively, with 19 bases between them. CDR3 length: 15 amino acids. The germline CDR1 and CDR2 sequences are SNHLY and FYNNEI.

V usage is TRBV29-1 and J usage is TRBJ1-2; D not certain. The germline CDR1 and CDR2 sequences are SQVTM and ANQGSEA. The CDR3 is 12 residues long. Trimming removed 0 bases from V and 8 bases from J, with 10 bases in between. The CDR3 sequence: CSVEEGSEGYTF. Written as DNA, the CDR3 is TGCAGCGTTGAAGAGGGGAGTGAGGGCTACACCTTC.